A single sample is the source of the 7 T cell receptor beta chains below, sequenced in a study of cytomegalovirus exposure and HLA in healthy donors. Primers: 60 Vbeta forward and 13 Jbeta reverse. Sequenced by immunoSEQ multiplex PCR; TCRdb stores in-frame clones only, minus some. The sample consists of roughly 180,000 clones, approximately 80% of them appearing once. The sample consisted of PBMCs. The source is a male donor in good health and CMV-seronegative.

The chain is built from TRBV6-6 and TRBJ1-2; 12 positions agree with TRBD1. Germline-derived CDR1 and CDR2 are MNHNY and SVGAGI (reference sequence). This CDR3 comprises 14 residues. J lost 8 bases, V lost 10 bases, and 11 bases had no gene match. The CDR3 protein is CATLRDRGPGGYTF. In DNA, the CDR3 is TGTGCCACCCTCCGGGACAGGGGGCCGGGGGGCTACACCTTC.

V is TRBV18 and J is TRBJ2-2; 8 bases are shared with TRBD1. J gave up 4 bases and V 4 bases, and 8 bases lay outside the gene matches. There are 16 residues in the CDR3. Germline V lookup: CDR1 KGHSH, CDR2 LQKENI. The CDR3 region has the DNA TGTGCCAGCTCACAGAACCGGGACAGGAGCACCGGGGAGCTGTTTTTT. This gives the protein CASSQNRDRSTGELFF.

The chain is built from TRBV5-6 and TRBJ1-1; 8 nucleotides match TRBD1. CDR1 and CDR2 (germline): SGHDT, YYEEEE. The CDR3 runs 15 residues. Trimming at V came to 2 bases and at J to 4 bases, leaving 7 bases not matched to a gene. The CDR3: CASSFAGGYSTEAFF. CDR3 DNA: TGTGCCAGCAGCTTCGCAGGGGGCTATAGCACTGAAGCTTTCTTT.

This clone has only a few counts. This chain links TRBV29-1 with TRBJ1-1, with D possibly TRBD1 on 5 matching bases. CDR1 is SQVTM, CDR2 ANQGSEA, per germline. This CDR3 contains 12 residues. Trimming cost V 7 bases and J 3 bases, with 12 bases left between them. CDR3 protein: CSGGEGDTEAFF. The CDR3 DNA follows: TGCAGCGGAGGTGAAGGGGACACTGAAGCTTTCTTT.

The V call is TRBV7-2, the J call TRBJ1-2, with D tentatively TRBD1 (6 bases). Germline CDR1 and CDR2: SGHTA and FQGNSA. V lost 7 bases and J lost 7, with 22 bases in between. The CDR3 is 15 residues long. Written as DNA, the CDR3 is TGTGCCAGCACTCAAGGGGGACCCCAACTGGGTGGCTACACCTTC. Translating it yields CASTQGGPQLGGYTF. Full variable domain (remainder filled in from reference TRBV7-2 and TRBJ1-2): GAGVSQSPSNKVTEKGKDVELRCDPISGHTALYWYRQSLGQGLEFLIYFQGNSAPDKSGLPSDRFSAERTGGSVSTLTIQRTQQEDSAVYLCASTQGGPQLGGYTFGSGTRLTVV.

The rearrangement links TRBV7-3 to TRBJ2-7; D may be TRBD1 (5 bases). The CDR3 consists of 14 residues. Germline loops: CDR1 SGHTA, CDR2 FQGTGA. V was clipped by 0 bases and J by 3 bases, with 9 bases between them. The CDR3 nucleotides read TGTGCCAGCAGCTTAACTAACCAGGGCTACGAGCAGTACTTC. Protein sequence: CASSLTNQGYEQYF.

The chain employs TRBV19 and TRBJ2-1; D call uncertain. V was cut by 6 bases and J by 8 bases, with 8 bases left in between. The CDR3 consists of 11 residues. Looked up from germline, CDR1 is LNHDA and CDR2 is SQIVND (reference sequence). The CDR3 loop is CASSLGHEQFF. The CDR3 DNA is TGTGCCAGTAGCCTAGGCCATGAGCAGTTCTTC.